The clone carrying this T cell receptor (beta chain) was seen more than once but under ten times. Its target is unknown. This sample is part of a study of PD-1 blockade in classical Hodgkin lymphoma. Study-wide results and caveats: According to reports, newly diagnosed patients had lower baseline TCR diversity than healthy donors, and relapsed/refractory patients had lower baseline TCR diversity still. Differences between repertoires have undefined causes, possibly disease activity or prior therapy.

Sequencing used immunoSEQ multiplex PCR; TCRdb keeps in-frame clones, though not all of them. The sample holds around 16,000 clones, about 86% seen once. The time point was: newly diagnosed, previously untreated cHL patient sample. From thawed PBMCs, CD4+ T cells were purified using magnetic negative selection. PBMCs from untreated, newly diagnosed classical Hodgkin lymphoma were comparison samples. Sample: CD4+ T cells from blood. The TCR sequence derives from a human donor with classical Hodgkin lymphoma.

The CDR3 reads CASSLGDTSYEQYF. CDR3 nucleotide sequence: TGTGCCAGCAGTTTGGGGGACACCTCCTACGAGCAGTACTTC. V gene TRBV28 combines with J gene TRBJ2-7; D perhaps matches TRBD1 (6 bases). There are 14 residues in the CDR3. Trimming stripped 3 bases from V and 0 bases from J, with 9 bases between. Germline V gene sequence: CDR1 MDHEN, CDR2 SYDVKM.